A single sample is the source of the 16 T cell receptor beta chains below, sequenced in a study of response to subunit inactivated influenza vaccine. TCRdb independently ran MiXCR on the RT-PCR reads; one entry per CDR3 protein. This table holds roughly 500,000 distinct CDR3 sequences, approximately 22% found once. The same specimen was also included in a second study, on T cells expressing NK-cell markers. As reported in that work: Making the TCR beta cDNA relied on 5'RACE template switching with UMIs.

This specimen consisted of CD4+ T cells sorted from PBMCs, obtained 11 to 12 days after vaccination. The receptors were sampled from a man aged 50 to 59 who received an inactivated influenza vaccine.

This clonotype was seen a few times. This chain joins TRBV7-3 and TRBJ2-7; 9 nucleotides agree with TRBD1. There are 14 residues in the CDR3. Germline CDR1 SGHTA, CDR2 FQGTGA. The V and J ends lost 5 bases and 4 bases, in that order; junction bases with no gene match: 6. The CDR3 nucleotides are TGTGCCAGCAGCACAGGGGGCGCGGGTTACGAGCAGTACTTC. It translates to CASSTGGAGYEQYF.

In DNA, the CDR3 is TGCAGCGTCACTAGCGGCTCCTACAATGAGCAGTTCTTC. This encodes CSVTSGSYNEQFF. This chain joins TRBV29-1 and TRBJ2-1, with 8 nucleotides matching TRBD2. There are 13 residues in the CDR3. From germline, CDR1 is SQVTM and CDR2 ANQGSEA. The J segment lost 0 bases and the V segment lost 6 bases, leaving 1 base of the junction unmatched.

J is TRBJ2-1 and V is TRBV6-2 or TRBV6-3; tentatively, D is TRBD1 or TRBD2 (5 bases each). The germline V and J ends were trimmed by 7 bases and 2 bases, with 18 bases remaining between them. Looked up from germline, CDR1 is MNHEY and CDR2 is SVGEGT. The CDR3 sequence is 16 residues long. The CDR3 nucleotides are TGTGCCAGCACCCGCGCCGGGACCCATACCTACAATGAGCAGTTCTTC. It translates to CASTRAGTHTYNEQFF.

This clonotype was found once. The CDR3 is CASSVSLFGGATTDTQYF. DNA for the CDR3: TGTGCCAGCAGCGTAAGCTTGTTCGGCGGGGCCACCACAGATACGCAGTATTTT. The J gene is TRBJ2-3, the V gene TRBV9, with D possibly matching TRBD2 (6 bases). V dropped 1 base and J dropped 2 bases, with 20 bases sitting between them. The length of the CDR3 is 18 residues. CDR1 and CDR2 from the germline V gene are SGDLS and YYNGEE.

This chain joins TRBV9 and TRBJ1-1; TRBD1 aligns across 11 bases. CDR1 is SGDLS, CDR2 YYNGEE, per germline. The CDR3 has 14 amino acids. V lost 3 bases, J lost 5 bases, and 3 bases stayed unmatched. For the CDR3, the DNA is TGTGCCAGCAGCGGGGACAGGGGGGGGACTGAAGCTTTCTTT. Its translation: CASSGDRGGTEAFF.

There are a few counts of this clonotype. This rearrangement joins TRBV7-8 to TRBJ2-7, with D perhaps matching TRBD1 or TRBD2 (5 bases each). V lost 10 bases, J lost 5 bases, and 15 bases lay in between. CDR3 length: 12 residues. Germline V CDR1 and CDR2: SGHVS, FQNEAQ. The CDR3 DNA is TGTGCCATACGGGACCCCCCCAACGAGCAGTACTTC. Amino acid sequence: CAIRDPPNEQYF.

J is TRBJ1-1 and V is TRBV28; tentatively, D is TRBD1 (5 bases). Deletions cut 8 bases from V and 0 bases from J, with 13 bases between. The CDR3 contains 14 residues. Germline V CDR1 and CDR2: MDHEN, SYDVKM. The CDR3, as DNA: TGTGCCAGCTTGCAGGGACTAATGAACACTGAAGCTTTCTTT. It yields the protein CASLQGLMNTEAFF.

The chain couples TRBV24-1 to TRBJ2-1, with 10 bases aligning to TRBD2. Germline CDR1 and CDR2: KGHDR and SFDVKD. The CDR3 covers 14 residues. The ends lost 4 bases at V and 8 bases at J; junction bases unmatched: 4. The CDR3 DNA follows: TGTGCCACCAGTGAAACCACTAGCGGGGATGAGCAGTTCTTC. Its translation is CATSETTSGDEQFF.

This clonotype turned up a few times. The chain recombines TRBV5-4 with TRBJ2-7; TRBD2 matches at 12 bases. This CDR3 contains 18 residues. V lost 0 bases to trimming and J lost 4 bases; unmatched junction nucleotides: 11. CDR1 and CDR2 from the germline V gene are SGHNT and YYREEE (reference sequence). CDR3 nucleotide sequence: TGTGCCAGCAGCTTGGACCCCGGCACTAGCGGGAGGATTTACGAGCAGTACTTC. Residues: CASSLDPGTSGRIYEQYF. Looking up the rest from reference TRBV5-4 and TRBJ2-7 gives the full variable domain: ETGVTQSPTHLIKTRGQQVTLRCSSQSGHNTVSWYQQALGQGPQFIFQYYREEENGRGNFPPRFSGLQFPNYSSELNVNALELDDSALYLCASSLDPGTSGRIYEQYFGPGTRLTVT.

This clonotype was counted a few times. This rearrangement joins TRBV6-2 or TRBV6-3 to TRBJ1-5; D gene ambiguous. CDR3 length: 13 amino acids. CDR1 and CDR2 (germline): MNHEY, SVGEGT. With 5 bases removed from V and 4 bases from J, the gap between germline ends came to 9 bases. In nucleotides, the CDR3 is TGTGCCAGCAGTAACGGCGAAAATCAGCCCCAGCATTTT. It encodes CASSNGENQPQHF.

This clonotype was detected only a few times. CDR3 coding DNA: TGTGCCAGCAGCCAGGGCCGAAAGACTGAAGCTTTCTTT. This sequence encodes CASSQGRKTEAFF. The V call is TRBV14, the J call TRBJ1-1; D remains ambiguous. This CDR3 comprises 13 residues. Deletions cut 3 bases from V and 5 bases from J, with 10 bases between. Germline V lookup: CDR1 SGHDN, CDR2 FVKESK.

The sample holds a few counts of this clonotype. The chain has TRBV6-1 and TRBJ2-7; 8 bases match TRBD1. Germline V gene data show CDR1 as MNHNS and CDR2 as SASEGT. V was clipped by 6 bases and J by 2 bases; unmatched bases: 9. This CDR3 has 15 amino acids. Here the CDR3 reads CASRPGQGIPYEQYF. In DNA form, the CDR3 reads TGTGCCAGCAGACCCGGACAGGGAATTCCCTACGAGCAGTACTTC.

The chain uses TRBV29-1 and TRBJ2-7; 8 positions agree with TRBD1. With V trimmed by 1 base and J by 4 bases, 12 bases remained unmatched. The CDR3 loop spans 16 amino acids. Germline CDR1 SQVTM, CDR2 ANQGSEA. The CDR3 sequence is CSVEGLMDRVGYEQYF. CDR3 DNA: TGCAGCGTTGAAGGCCTTATGGACAGGGTAGGATACGAGCAGTACTTC.

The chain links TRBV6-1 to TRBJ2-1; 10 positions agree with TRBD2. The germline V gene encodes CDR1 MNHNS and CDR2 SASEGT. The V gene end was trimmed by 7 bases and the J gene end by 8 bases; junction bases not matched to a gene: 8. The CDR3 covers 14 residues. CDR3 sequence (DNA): TGTGCCAGCAACCCATCTAGCGGGAGTTATGAGCAGTTCTTC. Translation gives CASNPSSGSYEQFF.

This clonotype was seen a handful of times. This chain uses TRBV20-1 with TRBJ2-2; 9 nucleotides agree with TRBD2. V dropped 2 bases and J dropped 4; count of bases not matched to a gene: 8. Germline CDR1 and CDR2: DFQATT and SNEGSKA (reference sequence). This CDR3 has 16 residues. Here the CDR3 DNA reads TGCAGTGCTAGAAATATGCGGGGGGGCTTCACCGGGGAGCTGTTTTTT. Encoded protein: CSARNMRGGFTGELFF.

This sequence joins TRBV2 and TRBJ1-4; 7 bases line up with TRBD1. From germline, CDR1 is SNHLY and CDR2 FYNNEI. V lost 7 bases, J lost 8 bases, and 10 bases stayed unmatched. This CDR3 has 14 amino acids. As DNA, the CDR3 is TGTGCCAGCACCATTGACAGGGTTGGAGAAAAACTGTTTTTT. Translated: CASTIDRVGEKLFF.